This TCR beta chain is drawn from a study of PD-1 blockade in classical Hodgkin lymphoma. The study, taken as a whole, reports: Reported findings placed baseline TCR diversity lower in newly diagnosed patients (compared with healthy donors). With respect to the repertoire differences, their causes, possibly disease activity or prior therapy, remain undefined.

The CDR3 totals 13 residues. Per germline, CDR1 MDHEN and CDR2 SYDVKM. The ends were cut back, 6 bases at V and 5 bases at J, with 13 bases in the middle. Sequencing was performed with immunoSEQ multiplex PCR; in TCRdb, only in-frame clones are kept and a portion is missing. This table holds roughly 29,000 clones, more than 85% found once. Time point in this sample: newly diagnosed, previously untreated cHL patient sample. As concerns this clone: No antigen is known for it.

V usage is TRBV28 and J usage is TRBJ1-2, with D maybe TRBD1 (5 bases). This receptor was obtained from a human donor with classical Hodgkin lymphoma. Sequenced input: peripheral blood mononuclear cells (PBMCs). DNA for the CDR3: TGTGCCAGCAGCGAGGAGGGGAGGTATGGCTACACCTTC. Its protein product is CASSEEGRYGYTF.